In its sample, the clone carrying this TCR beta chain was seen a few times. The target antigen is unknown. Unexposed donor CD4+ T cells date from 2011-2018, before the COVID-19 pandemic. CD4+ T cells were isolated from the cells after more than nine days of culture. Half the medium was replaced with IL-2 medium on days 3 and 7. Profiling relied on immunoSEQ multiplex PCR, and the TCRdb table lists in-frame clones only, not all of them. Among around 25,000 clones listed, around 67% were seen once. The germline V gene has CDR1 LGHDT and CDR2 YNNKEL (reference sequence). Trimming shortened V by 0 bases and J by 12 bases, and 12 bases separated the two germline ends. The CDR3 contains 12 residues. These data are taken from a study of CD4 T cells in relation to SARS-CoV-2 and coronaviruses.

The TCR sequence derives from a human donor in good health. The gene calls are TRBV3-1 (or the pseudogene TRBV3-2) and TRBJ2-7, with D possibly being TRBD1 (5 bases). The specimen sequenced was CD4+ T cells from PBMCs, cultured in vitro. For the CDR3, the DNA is TGTGCCAGCAGCCAAGATCAAGGGGTTTTGTACTTC. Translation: CASSQDQGVLYF.